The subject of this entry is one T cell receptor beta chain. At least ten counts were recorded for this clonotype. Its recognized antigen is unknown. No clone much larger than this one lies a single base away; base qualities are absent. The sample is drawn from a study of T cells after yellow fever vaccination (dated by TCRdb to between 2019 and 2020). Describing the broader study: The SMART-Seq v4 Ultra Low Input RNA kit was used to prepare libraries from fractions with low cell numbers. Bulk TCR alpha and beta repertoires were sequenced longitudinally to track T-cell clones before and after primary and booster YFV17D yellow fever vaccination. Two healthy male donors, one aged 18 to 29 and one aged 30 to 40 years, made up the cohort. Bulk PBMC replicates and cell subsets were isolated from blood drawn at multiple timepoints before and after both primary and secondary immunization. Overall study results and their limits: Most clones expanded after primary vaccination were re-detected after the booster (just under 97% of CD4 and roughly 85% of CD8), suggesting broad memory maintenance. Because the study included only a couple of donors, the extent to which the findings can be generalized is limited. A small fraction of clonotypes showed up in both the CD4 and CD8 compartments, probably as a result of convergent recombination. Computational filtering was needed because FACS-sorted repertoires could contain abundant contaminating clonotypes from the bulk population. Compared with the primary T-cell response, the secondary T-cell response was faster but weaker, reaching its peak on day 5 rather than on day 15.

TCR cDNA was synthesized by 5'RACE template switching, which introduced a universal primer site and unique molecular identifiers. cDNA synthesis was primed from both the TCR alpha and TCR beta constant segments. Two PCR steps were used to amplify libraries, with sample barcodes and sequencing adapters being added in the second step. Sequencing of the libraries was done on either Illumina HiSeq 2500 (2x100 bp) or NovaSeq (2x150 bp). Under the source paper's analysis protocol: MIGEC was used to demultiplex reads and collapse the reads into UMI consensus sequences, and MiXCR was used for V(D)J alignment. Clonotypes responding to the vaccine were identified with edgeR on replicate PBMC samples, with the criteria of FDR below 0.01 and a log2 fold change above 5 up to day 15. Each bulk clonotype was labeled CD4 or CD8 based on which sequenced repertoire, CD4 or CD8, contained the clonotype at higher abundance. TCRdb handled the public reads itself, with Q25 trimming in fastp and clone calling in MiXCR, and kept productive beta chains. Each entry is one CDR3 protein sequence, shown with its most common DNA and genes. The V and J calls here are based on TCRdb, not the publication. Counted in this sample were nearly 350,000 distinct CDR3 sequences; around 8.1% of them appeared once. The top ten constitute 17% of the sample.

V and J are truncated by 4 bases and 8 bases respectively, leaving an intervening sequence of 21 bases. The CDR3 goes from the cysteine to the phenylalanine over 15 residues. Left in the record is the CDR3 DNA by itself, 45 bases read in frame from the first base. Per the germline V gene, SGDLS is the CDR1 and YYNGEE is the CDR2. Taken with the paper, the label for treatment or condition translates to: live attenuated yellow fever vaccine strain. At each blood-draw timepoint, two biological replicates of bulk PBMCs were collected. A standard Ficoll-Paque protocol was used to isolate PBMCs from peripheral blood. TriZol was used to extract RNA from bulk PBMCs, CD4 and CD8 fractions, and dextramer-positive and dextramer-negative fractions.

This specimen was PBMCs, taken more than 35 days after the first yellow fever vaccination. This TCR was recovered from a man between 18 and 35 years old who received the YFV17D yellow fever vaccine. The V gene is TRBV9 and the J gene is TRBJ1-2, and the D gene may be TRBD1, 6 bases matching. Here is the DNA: TGTGCCAGCAGCAATGACAGGCCCTTACTTCCCGGCTACACCTTC. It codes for CASSNDRPLLPGYTF.